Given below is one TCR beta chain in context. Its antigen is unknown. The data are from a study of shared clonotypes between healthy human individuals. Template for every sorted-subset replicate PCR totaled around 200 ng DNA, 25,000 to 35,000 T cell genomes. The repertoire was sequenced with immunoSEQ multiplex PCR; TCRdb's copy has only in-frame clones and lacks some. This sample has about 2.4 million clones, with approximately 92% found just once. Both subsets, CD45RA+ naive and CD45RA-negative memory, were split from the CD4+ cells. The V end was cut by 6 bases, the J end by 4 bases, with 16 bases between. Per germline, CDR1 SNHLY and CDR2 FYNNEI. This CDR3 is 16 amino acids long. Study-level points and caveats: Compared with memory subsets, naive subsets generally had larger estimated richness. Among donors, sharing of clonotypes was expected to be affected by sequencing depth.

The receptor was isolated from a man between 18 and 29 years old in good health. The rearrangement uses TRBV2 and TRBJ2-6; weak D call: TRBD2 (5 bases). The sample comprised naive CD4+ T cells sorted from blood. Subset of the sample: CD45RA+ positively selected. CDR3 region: CASRAGLSGGANVLTF. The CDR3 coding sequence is TGTGCCAGCAGAGCAGGCCTTTCGGGGGGGGCCAACGTCCTGACTTTC.